This paragraph reports one T cell receptor (beta chain). This sample is drawn from a study of blood T cell repertoires in COVID-19. In the study's own analysis: Quantification of nucleated cells was approximated via reference gene primer amplification. The assay was immunoSEQ multiplex PCR, and TCRdb's table has in-frame clones only and misses some. That table gives V, J and clone size, and the DNA gave D and trimming. The sample shows roughly 30,000 clones, 65% to 90% of them seen only once. The CDR3 totals 16 residues. The V gene lost 3 bases and the J gene lost 2 bases, with 18 bases spanning the gap. Germline CDR1 is SQVTM and CDR2 is ANQGSEA.

The sequence was collected from a human donor in a cohort sampled during active COVID-19. The rearrangement joins TRBV29-1 to TRBJ2-3; perhaps TRBD1 as D (6 bases). Material for sequencing was peripheral blood. DNA for the CDR3: TGCAGCGTTGAGATACAGGGCCCTAATCCCACAGATACGCAGTATTTT. Translating gives CSVEIQGPNPTDTQYF.